The entry below gives a single TCR beta chain sequence along with its context. Only in-frame clones appear in the TCRdb table, and some are missing; sequencing was by immunoSEQ multiplex PCR. The sample consists of fewer than 250,000 clones, around nine tenths of them appearing once. V was clipped by 4 bases and J by 0 bases, with 7 bases between them. CDR1 and CDR2 from the germline V gene are MDHEN and SYDVKM. This CDR3 has 13 residues. The sample originates from a study of blood T cell repertoires in COVID-19. The chain recombines TRBV28 with TRBJ2-7; no firm D call. The sample comprised peripheral blood. This TCR was recovered from a woman aged 40-49 years who had recovered from COVID-19. The CDR3: CASSSSVSYEQYF. The CDR3 coding sequence is TGTGCCAGCAGTTCCTCAGTCTCCTACGAGCAGTACTTC.